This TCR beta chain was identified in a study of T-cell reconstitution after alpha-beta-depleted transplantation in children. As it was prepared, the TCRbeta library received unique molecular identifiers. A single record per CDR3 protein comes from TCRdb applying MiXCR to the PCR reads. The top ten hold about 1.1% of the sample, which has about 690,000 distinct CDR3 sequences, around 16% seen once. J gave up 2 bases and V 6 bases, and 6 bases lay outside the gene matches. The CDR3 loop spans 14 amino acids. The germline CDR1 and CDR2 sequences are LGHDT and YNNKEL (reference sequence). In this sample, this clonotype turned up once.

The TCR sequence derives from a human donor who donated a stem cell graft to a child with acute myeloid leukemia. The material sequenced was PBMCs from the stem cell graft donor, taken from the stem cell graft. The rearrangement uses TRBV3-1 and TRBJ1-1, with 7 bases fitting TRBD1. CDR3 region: CASRTRGGNTEAFF. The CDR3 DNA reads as TGTGCCAGCAGGACCAGAGGGGGCAACACTGAAGCTTTCTTT.